These T cell receptor beta chains were read from a single sample in a study of T cells in Graves' hyperthyroidism and ophthalmopathy. TCRdb processed the multiplex PCR reads anew with MiXCR; each CDR3 protein has one entry. Altogether hundreds of thousands of distinct CDR3 sequences are present, about 14% being singletons, with the ten largest covering approximately 12%. Sequenced input: blood. These receptor sequences come from a woman aged 45 to 65 with Graves' ophthalmopathy. CDR3s include the opening cysteine and the closing phenylalanine or tryptophan. A D gene is named only where the DNA matches it firmly. Size is omitted from some rows. Given values are once, few, many or a class for expanded clones.

j_call clone_size v_call d_call cdr3_aa cdr3_nt
TRBJ1-2 many TRBV3-1 . CASSDSTYGYTF TGTGCCAGCAGCGACAGTACCTATGGCTACACCTTC
TRBJ1-2 . TRBV24-1 . CATSDFQSGYTF TGTGCCACCAGTGATTTTCAGAGTGGCTACACCTTC
TRBJ2-2 few TRBV7-2 . CASSLGDFLNTGELFF TGTGCCAGCAGCTTAGGGGACTTCTTAAACACCGGGGAGCTGTTTTTT
TRBJ2-1 many TRBV28 TRBD2 CASSSQRENNEQFF TGTGCCAGCAGTTCCCAGCGGGAGAACAATGAGCAGTTCTTC
TRBJ2-7 many TRBV7-2 TRBD2 CASSLAGGPGGEQYF TGTGCCAGCAGCTTAGCGGGAGGGCCTGGAGGCGAGCAGTACTTC
TRBJ1-2 many TRBV27 . CASVRDGYTF TGTGCCAGCGTAAGGGATGGCTACACCTTC
TRBJ2-7 many TRBV29-1 . CSVGRGQLSYEQYF TGCAGCGTTGGCCGGGGACAACTCTCCTACGAGCAGTACTTC
TRBJ2-1 many TRBV11-1 . CASSSRVAPNEQFF TGTGCCAGCAGTAGCAGAGTTGCCCCCAATGAGCAGTTCTTC
TRBJ2-7 many TRBV20-1 . CSAYGQRSSYEQYF TGCAGTGCATATGGACAAAGGAGCTCCTACGAGCAGTACTTC
TRBJ1-1 many TRBV10-3 . CAISETGIAEAFF TGTGCCATCAGTGAAACAGGGATCGCTGAAGCTTTCTTT
TRBJ1-1 many TRBV5-1 . CASSLWRGVNTEAFF TGCGCCAGCAGCTTGTGGAGGGGCGTGAACACTGAAGCTTTCTTT
TRBJ1-5 many TRBV7-2 . CASSLDGFQPQHF TGTGCCAGCAGCTTAGATGGGTTTCAGCCCCAGCATTTT
TRBJ2-3 many TRBV5-6 TRBD2 CASSLRTSGYTDTQYF TGTGCCAGCAGCTTGCGGACTAGCGGCTACACAGATACGCAGTATTTT
TRBJ1-5 . TRBV29-1 . CSVGGGSSNQPQHF TGCAGCGTTGGGGGGGGAAGTAGCAATCAGCCCCAGCATTTT
TRBJ1-6 few TRBV11-3 . CASSLRPRGKSFSPLHF TGTGCCAGCAGCTTAAGGCCGCGGGGAAAGAGTTTTTCACCCCTCCACTTT
TRBJ1-2 many TRBV6-2/TRBV6-3 TRBD1 CASRRTGTENYGYTF TGTGCCAGCAGAAGAACCGGGACAGAGAACTATGGCTACACCTTC
TRBJ2-6 few TRBV19 . CASFTGWSGANVLTF TGTGCCAGTTTTACAGGCTGGTCTGGGGCCAACGTCCTGACTTTC
TRBJ2-1 few TRBV4-1 . CASSHPLEDVYNEQFF TGCGCCAGCAGCCACCCGTTGGAGGACGTTTACAATGAGCAGTTCTTC
TRBJ2-1 . TRBV12-3/TRBV12-4 TRBD2 CASSLRTSGGSSYNEQFF TGTGCCAGCAGTCTAAGGACTAGCGGGGGGAGCTCCTACAATGAGCAGTTCTTC
TRBJ2-1 many TRBV28 TRBD2 CASSNLKGLAEANEQFF TGTGCCAGCAGCAACCTGAAGGGACTAGCGGAAGCCAATGAGCAGTTCTTC
TRBJ2-7 many TRBV6-5 TRBD1 CASSPLGRFRGPYEQYF TGTGCCAGCAGCCCCCTGGGGCGATTCAGGGGGCCGTACGAGCAGTACTTC
TRBJ2-7 many TRBV7-2 TRBD2 CASSLMRGGNYEQYF TGTGCCAGCAGCTTAATGCGGGGGGGAAACTACGAGCAGTACTTC
TRBJ2-3 few TRBV7-9 TRBD1 CASRYPGTGFTDTQYF TGTGCCAGCAGATACCCCGGGACAGGGTTCACAGATACGCAGTATTTT
TRBJ2-5 . TRBV5-1 . CASSLGLKEETQYF TGCGCCAGCAGCTTGGGACTAAAAGAGGAGACCCAGTACTTC
TRBJ2-7 few TRBV6-2/TRBV6-3 TRBD1 CASSYWTGFRYEQYF TGTGCCAGCAGTTACTGGACAGGGTTCCGCTACGAGCAGTACTTC
TRBJ2-3 many TRBV7-7 . CASSLAFRRGDTQYF TGTGCTAGCAGCTTAGCGTTTCGGAGAGGAGATACGCAGTATTTT
TRBJ2-1 many TRBV7-2 . CASSLRRQGSYNEQFF TGTGCCAGCAGCTTGAGACGTCAGGGTTCCTACAATGAGCAGTTCTTC
TRBJ2-1 many TRBV3-1 TRBD2 CASSPSGAHYNEQFF TGTGCCAGCAGCCCAAGCGGGGCCCACTACAATGAGCAGTTCTTC
TRBJ1-6 once TRBV27 TRBD1 CASSDRVSSPLHF TGTGCCAGCAGTGACAGGGTTTCTTCACCCCTCCACTTT
TRBJ2-1 many TRBV20-1 TRBD2 CSARDQLAGLNEQFF TGCAGTGCTAGAGATCAGCTAGCGGGCCTCAATGAGCAGTTCTTC
TRBJ1-1 many TRBV7-9 . CASSPSRGTTEAFF TGTGCCAGCAGCCCATCCCGGGGGACTACTGAAGCTTTCTTT
TRBJ2-3 . TRBV10-3 . CAISENPRTESADTQYF TGTGCCATCAGTGAGAACCCAAGGACGGAAAGCGCAGATACGCAGTATTTT
TRBJ1-5 . TRBV24-1 TRBD1 CATSDSGTVTNQPQHF TGTGCCACCAGTGATTCCGGGACAGTAACGAATCAGCCCCAGCATTTT
TRBJ2-1 many TRBV20-1 TRBD2 CSARDGRGSYNEQFF TGCAGTGCTAGAGATGGTCGCGGGAGCTACAATGAGCAGTTCTTC
TRBJ2-1 many TRBV5-1 TRBD2 CASSSASGRGRGDEQFF TGCGCCAGCAGCTCCGCTAGCGGGAGGGGCCGAGGCGATGAGCAGTTCTTC
TRBJ2-1 many TRBV3-1 . CASSQEIGRARVEQFF TGTGCCAGCAGCCAAGAAATTGGGCGGGCCCGGGTTGAGCAGTTCTTC
TRBJ2-5 . TRBV7-9 . CASSSSGVGGAQYF TGTGCCAGCAGCTCTAGTGGGGTTGGGGGTGCCCAGTACTTC
TRBJ2-3 . TRBV19 . CASSISGDTQYF TGTGCCAGTAGTATTAGTGGGGATACGCAGTATTTT
TRBJ2-1 many TRBV7-2 . CASSLVGGRSLGEQFF TGTGCCAGCAGCTTAGTGGGCGGTCGATCCCTGGGGGAGCAGTTCTTC
TRBJ1-6 . TRBV6-1 . CASSSAGINNSPLHF TGTGCCAGCAGTTCCGCCGGGATTAATAATTCACCCCTCCACTTT
TRBJ2-1 . TRBV5-1 TRBD2 CASGSGGLAGGPSYNEQFF TGCGCCAGCGGCTCGGGAGGGCTAGCGGGAGGACCGTCCTACAATGAGCAGTTCTTC
TRBJ2-7 few TRBV20-1 TRBD2 CSATPLAGRYEQYF TGCAGTGCTACGCCACTAGCGGGACGCTACGAGCAGTACTTC
TRBJ2-5 many TRBV18 . CASSPSWNQETQYF TGTGCCAGCTCACCGTCGTGGAACCAAGAGACCCAGTACTTC
TRBJ2-1 . TRBV7-3 . CASSQEQLRPEQFF TGCGCCAGCAGCCAAGAGCAGCTTCGTCCTGAGCAGTTCTTC
TRBJ2-7 many TRBV2 . CASRDPEGPYEQYF TGTGCCAGCAGGGACCCCGAGGGACCCTACGAGCAGTACTTC
TRBJ2-7 many TRBV11-2 . CASSLVASVSYEQYF TGTGCCAGCAGCTTAGTAGCTAGCGTATCCTACGAGCAGTACTTC
TRBJ2-5 many TRBV7-8 TRBD1 CASSSATGGRETQYF TGTGCCAGCAGCTCCGCGACAGGGGGGAGGGAGACCCAGTACTTC
TRBJ2-7 . TRBV15 TRBD2 CATSRDRSSGASYEQYF TGTGCCACCAGCAGAGATCGGAGTAGCGGGGCGTCCTACGAGCAGTACTTC
TRBJ1-2 . TRBV9 . CASSKTGSVYGYTF TGTGCCAGCAGCAAAACAGGGTCAGTATATGGCTACACCTTC